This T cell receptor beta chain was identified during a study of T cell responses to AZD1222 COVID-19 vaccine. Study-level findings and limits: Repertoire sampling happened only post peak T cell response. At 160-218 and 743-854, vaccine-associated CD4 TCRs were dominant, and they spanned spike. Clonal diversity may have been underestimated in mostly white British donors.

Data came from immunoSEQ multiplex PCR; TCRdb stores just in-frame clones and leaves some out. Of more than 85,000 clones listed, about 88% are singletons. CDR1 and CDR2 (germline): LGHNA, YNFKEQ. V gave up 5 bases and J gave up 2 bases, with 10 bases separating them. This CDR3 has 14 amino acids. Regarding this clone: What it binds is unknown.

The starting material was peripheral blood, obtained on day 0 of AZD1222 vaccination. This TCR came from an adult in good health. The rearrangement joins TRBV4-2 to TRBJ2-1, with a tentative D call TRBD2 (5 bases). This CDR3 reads CASSASGTYNEQFF. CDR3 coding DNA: TGTGCCAGCAGCGCGAGCGGTACCTACAATGAGCAGTTCTTC.